The sequence of this T cell receptor beta chain was determined in a study of regulatory T cells in long-lasting Graves disease. Time point described: newly diagnosed GD, antithyroid drugs for less than 3 months. PBMC-derived RNA was used for the TCR library. Those enrolled as patients came out of an endocrinology department in Xi'an, China. Study conclusions and caveats: Relative to new patients (under 1,000), persistent patients exhibited greater sharing of public clonotypes (around 2,800).

At least ten counts were recorded for this clonotype. Its antigen is undetermined. Building the TCR beta libraries relied on iRepertoire HTBI primers, and CDR3 regions underwent Arm-PCR. TCRdb reprocessed the multiplex PCR reads with MiXCR, giving one entry per CDR3 protein. This table holds about 400,000 distinct CDR3 sequences, 15% to 20% found once. Germline V gene data show CDR1 as WSHSY and CDR2 as SAAADI. CDR3 length: 15 residues. V lost 5 bases to trimming and J lost 5 bases, with 18 bases between them. The sample also formed part of further work on T cells in Graves' hyperthyroidism and ophthalmopathy. That report notes: Absence of ophthalmopathy progression within 18 months defined stable Graves' hyperthyroidism. HTBI primers were the set used in a first-round RT-PCR of the TCR CDR3.

The sample consisted of peripheral blood mononuclear cells (PBMCs), taken at new diagnosis, from a patient treated with antithyroid drugs. The clonotype originates from a woman aged 18-29 years with Graves disease. The rearrangement uses TRBV10-2 and TRBJ1-2; weak D call: TRBD1 (6 bases). Here the CDR3 reads CASSFGGQTGYGYTF. The CDR3 region has the DNA TGCGCCAGCAGTTTCGGGGGGCAGACTGGATATGGCTACACCTTC.